This TCR beta chain originates from a study of blood T cell repertoires in COVID-19. Germline V gene lookup returns CDR1 MNHEY and CDR2 SVGAGI. V lost 8 bases and J 5 bases, leaving 18 bases between the germline ends. The CDR3 length is 15 residues. Here immunoSEQ multiplex PCR was the method, and the copy in TCRdb shows in-frame clones only, minus some. The data show some 110,000 clones, roughly 81% seen once. The chain is built from TRBV6-5 and TRBJ2-2; tentatively, D is TRBD2 (5 bases). The sequence derives from a woman aged 70-85 years with acute or convalescent COVID-19. The sequenced sample consisted of peripheral blood. The CDR3 protein is CASASGRTLTGELFF. The CDR3 bases are TGTGCCAGCGCCAGTGGCCGGACTTTGACCGGGGAGCTGTTTTTT.